These 15 T cell receptor beta chains came from one sample sequenced in a study of T cell repertoires in cytomegalovirus infection. TCRdb processed the reads anew with MiXCR; each CDR3 protein has one entry. The data show fewer than 550,000 distinct CDR3 sequences, 10% to 12% seen once. Sequences were obtained from PBMCs. These receptors were taken from a human donor in good health (CMV status not recorded). Some clones in this sample may be carry-over from other donors' samples.

This clonotype occurred many times. The J gene is TRBJ2-1, the V gene TRBV19; no reliable D call. V dropped 1 base and J dropped 5 bases, with 12 bases sitting between them. The CDR3 contains 15 residues. Germline V gene lookup returns CDR1 LNHDA and CDR2 SQIVND (reference sequence). CDR3 sequence (DNA): TGTGCCAGTAGTATAGGTTGGAGTAGAAACAATGAGCAGTTCTTC. Its translation is CASSIGWSRNNEQFF. Looking up the rest from reference TRBV19 and TRBJ2-1 gives the full variable domain: DGGITQSPKYLFRKEGQNVTLSCEQNLNHDAMYWYRQDPGQGLRLIYYSQIVNDFQKGDIAEGYSVSREKKESFPLTVTSAQKNPTAFYLCASSIGWSRNNEQFFGPGTRLTVL.

The chain has TRBV5-1 and TRBJ2-1; D might be TRBD1 or TRBD2, each matching 7 bases. The CDR3 sequence is 17 residues long. Per the germline V gene, CDR1 is SGHRS and CDR2 is YFSETQ. V lost 1 base and J lost 0, with 14 bases in between. The CDR3 DNA is TGCGCCAGCAGCTTGAGTATCAGGGGGGGCTCCTACAATGAGCAGTTCTTC. Amino acid sequence: CASSLSIRGGSYNEQFF.

V is TRBV6-6 and J is TRBJ2-7; 10 bases are shared with TRBD1. The V and J ends lost 5 bases and 2 bases, in that order; junction bases with no gene match: 6. Germline assignment: CDR1 MNHNY and CDR2 SVGAGI (reference sequence). CDR3 size: 15 residues. CDR3 in amino acids: CASSRRTGGAYEQYF. In nucleotides, the CDR3 is TGTGCCAGCAGTAGACGGACAGGGGGGGCCTACGAGCAGTACTTC.

The chain links TRBV5-1 to TRBJ2-3; D is possibly TRBD1 (6 bases). The CDR3 is made up of 15 amino acids. Trimming took off 1 base at V and 5 bases at J, with 14 bases between the two ends. Germline loops: CDR1 SGHRS, CDR2 YFSETQ. CDR3 DNA: TGCGCCAGCAGCTTGCAGGACAGTCGAGTAGATACGCAGTATTTT. Encoded protein: CASSLQDSRVDTQYF.

This clonotype was seen repeatedly, ten times or more. The V call is TRBV19, the J call TRBJ1-5; 10 bases align to TRBD1. The ends lost 9 bases at V and 11 bases at J; junction bases unmatched: 13. The CDR3 is 14 amino acids. Germline V CDR1 and CDR2: LNHDA, SQIVND (reference sequence). The chain's CDR3 is CASTDRGSPVAQHF. The CDR3 coding sequence is TGTGCCAGCACGGACAGGGGGTCCCCCGTGGCCCAGCATTTT.

This clonotype was detected a few times. This rearrangement joins TRBV29-1 to TRBJ1-3; D remains unclear. CDR3 size: 13 residues. Trimming left V 6 bases short and J 3 bases short, with 12 bases between. Germline assignment: CDR1 SQVTM and CDR2 ANQGSEA. The CDR3 nucleotides read TGCAGCGTGTCGGGAGGGCTTGGAAACACCATATATTTT. Translating it yields CSVSGGLGNTIYF.

The J gene is TRBJ1-2, the V gene TRBV28; 7 positions match TRBD1. The germline V gene has CDR1 MDHEN and CDR2 SYDVKM. With V trimmed by 10 bases and J by 8 bases, 16 bases remained unmatched. The CDR3 has 14 amino acids. The CDR3 sequence: CANSTGAGDGGYTF. The CDR3 DNA follows: TGTGCCAACAGCACAGGGGCGGGTGACGGCGGCTACACCTTC.

This clonotype was recorded a few times. The chain joins TRBV19 to TRBJ2-5; possible D gene TRBD1, 5 bases. The ends were cut back, 4 bases at V and 2 bases at J, with 17 bases in the middle. Per germline, CDR1 LNHDA and CDR2 SQIVND (reference sequence). This CDR3 has 16 amino acids. CDR3 DNA sequence: TGTGCCAGTAGTAACCCCCCTACAGGATATCAAGAGACCCAGTACTTC. Translated, it gives CASSNPPTGYQETQYF.

As for this clonotype: A much larger clone differs by one base, so this may be a read error. The chain carries TRBV27 and TRBJ1-1; D is ambiguous. Germline V gene data show CDR1 as MNHEY and CDR2 as SMNVEV (reference sequence). The length of the CDR3 is 14 residues. The DNA of the CDR3 is TGTGCCAACAGTTTAGGCAGCACTAACACTGAAGCTTTCTTT. This codes for CANSLGSTNTEAFF.

This clonotype came up many times. The chain combines TRBV28 with TRBJ2-7, with 10 bases lining up with TRBD2. The V gene end was trimmed by 2 bases and the J gene end by 3 bases; junction bases not matched to a gene: 13. CDR1 is MDHEN and CDR2 is SYDVKM in the germline V gene. This CDR3 is built from 18 residues. In DNA form, the CDR3 reads TGTGCCAGCAGTTTAACTACCCTAGCGGGAGCGTTAATCTACGAGCAGTACTTC. It specifies CASSLTTLAGALIYEQYF.

The table lists this clonotype with a few counts. The V and J genes are TRBV6-6 and TRBJ2-7; either TRBD1 or TRBD2 may supply D (5 bases each). V was trimmed by 4 bases and J by 3 bases, leaving 13 bases between them. This CDR3 spans 14 amino acids. Looked up from germline, CDR1 is MNHNY and CDR2 is SVGAGI (reference sequence). DNA of the CDR3: TGTGCCAGCAGTTGGGGGAAGGGCTTCTACGAGCAGTACTTC. This sequence encodes CASSWGKGFYEQYF.

This clonotype was recorded at least ten times. The chain has TRBV4-2 and TRBJ1-2; 8 bases agree with TRBD1. V lost 1 base to trimming and J lost 8 bases; unmatched junction nucleotides: 9. Germline values: CDR1 LGHNA, CDR2 YNFKEQ. The CDR3 is 15 amino acids. The CDR3 sequence is CASSQGPGQGRGYTF. The DNA for the CDR3 is TGTGCCAGCAGCCAAGGACCTGGACAGGGAAGGGGCTACACCTTC.

The chain combines TRBV19 with TRBJ2-2; no reliable D call. The CDR3 runs to 14 residues. The V gene lost 7 bases and the J gene lost 4 bases, with 13 bases spanning the gap. In germline, CDR1 is LNHDA, CDR2 SQIVND (reference sequence). The CDR3 DNA is TGTGCCAGTAAGGAAGATTTGGGCACCGGGGAGCTGTTTTTT. Protein sequence: CASKEDLGTGELFF.

This clonotype was seen many times. The chain combines TRBV7-8 with TRBJ2-1; 10 nucleotides align to TRBD2. The ends lost 7 bases at V and 4 bases at J; junction bases unmatched: 19. CDR1 and CDR2 (germline): SGHVS, FQNEAQ. The CDR3 consists of 19 residues. The CDR3 protein is CASISRLAGAVTRYNEQFF. CDR3 nucleotides: TGTGCCAGCATCAGCAGGCTAGCGGGGGCCGTAACTCGATACAATGAGCAGTTCTTC.

This clonotype has a count of ten or more. The chain has TRBV11-3 and TRBJ2-2, with D perhaps TRBD1 or TRBD2 (5 bases each). V gave up 4 bases and J gave up 7 bases, with 7 bases separating them. This CDR3 spans 12 amino acids. In germline, CDR1 is SGHNT, CDR2 YENEEA. The CDR3 here is CASSWGNGELFF. In DNA form, the CDR3 reads TGTGCCAGCAGCTGGGGGAACGGGGAGCTGTTTTTT. Drawing the rest from reference TRBV11-3 and TRBJ2-2, the complete variable domain is EAGVVQSPRYKIIEKKQPVAFWCNPISGHNTLYWYLQNLGQGPELLIRYENEEAVDDSQLPKDRFSAERLKGVDSTLKIQPAELGDSAVYLCASSWGNGELFFGEGSRLTVL.